This T cell receptor (beta chain) is drawn from a study of T cell responses to AZD1222 COVID-19 vaccine (dated by TCRdb to the early 2020s). About the investigation overall: AZD1222 recipients given second doses at about 4 weeks or at about 12 weeks were pooled, since spike-specific TCR depth and breadth were not found to differ between the two schedules. TCR sequencing was performed for about 250 trial participants, of whom around 200 were given two doses of AZD1222 and around 25 were given two doses of MenACWY control vaccine. Trial participants were enrolled by age into 18-55, 56-69 and 70-plus year subgroups, with about 150, 28 and 57 TCR-sequenced participants respectively.

The time point label, read with the paper, signifies: baseline before first vaccination. Vaccinee samples were obtained from the UK trials COV001 and COV002, which included a single-blind randomized controlled phase 2/3 trial of AZD1222 (ChAdOx1 nCoV-19) in healthy adults. For TCRbeta chain sequencing, PBMC samples from trial participants were taken at day 0 and at day 28 after the second dose. The CDR3 regions of human TCRbeta chains were subjected to immunosequencing. On the authors' methods: TCRs in the repertoires were matched against a reference library of SARS-CoV-2-specific TCRs that had been generated with the MIRA antigen-specificity platform. Breadth meant the fraction of unique TCRs that were SARS-CoV-2-associated, whereas depth meant the fraction of total T cells that were SARS-CoV-2-associated. Using the MIRA data, each spike-specific TCR was assigned both to the spike region to which the TCR was reactive and to a CD4 or CD8 class. Log10-transformed breadth and depth values were compared by one-way ANOVA with Sidak's multiple comparisons tests. Sourced from immuneACCESS, this table was stored by TCRdb with only in-frame sequences that have V and J called. A share of the clones is absent; for the studies checked, an unresolved V gene accounts for under half, and the remainder has no known explanation. Clone size and V and J calls were adopted from that table, with D and trimming inferred from the DNA. The sample has under 200,000 clones on record, roughly 90% of them singletons. Jointly, the top ten make up more than 5% of the sample.

The CDR3 has 18 amino acids, counting the end cysteine and phenylalanine. The sequence is cut down to CDR3 DNA, 54 bases in frame from base 1. The germline V end is reduced by 4 bases and the J end by 3 bases; junction bases left unmatched: 10. The germline V gene (reference sequence) gives CDR1 as SEHNR and CDR2 as FQNEAQ. In the case of this clone: Its antigen specificity is not known. No base quality values were provided; no much bigger clone lies one nucleotide off.

Overall study results and their limits: Conclusions about previously exposed vaccinees are limited, since just 5 or 6 AZD1222 recipients were seropositive for SARS-CoV-2 at baseline. In the small 56-69-year group, the increase in depth fell short of significance, most likely because of low power. Participants were mostly white British and included more females than males, and it was suggested by the authors that clonal diversity may have been underestimated. A significant rise in spike-specific TCR breadth and depth was observed after two AZD1222 doses relative to day 0 and relative to MenACWY recipients. CD4 TCRs associated with the vaccine covered the entire spike protein, and the dominant responses were in regions 160-218 and 743-854. Reportedly, close to half of the unique spike-specific TCRs recognized epitopes lying outside the regions that are mutated in the B.1.351 and B.1.1.7 variants. Because no samples from the day 14 peak response were available, repertoires could be characterized only after the peak T cell response.

This sequence originates from an adult in good health. The V and J segments used are TRBV7-9 and TRBJ2-5; 14 central nucleotides agree with TRBD2. The sequences come from peripheral blood, collected on day 0 of AZD1222 vaccination. The sequenced DNA: TGTGCCAGCAGCTCTCTCGGGACTAGCGGGGGAGGTAAAGAGACCCAGTACTTC. It codes for CASSSLGTSGGGKETQYF.